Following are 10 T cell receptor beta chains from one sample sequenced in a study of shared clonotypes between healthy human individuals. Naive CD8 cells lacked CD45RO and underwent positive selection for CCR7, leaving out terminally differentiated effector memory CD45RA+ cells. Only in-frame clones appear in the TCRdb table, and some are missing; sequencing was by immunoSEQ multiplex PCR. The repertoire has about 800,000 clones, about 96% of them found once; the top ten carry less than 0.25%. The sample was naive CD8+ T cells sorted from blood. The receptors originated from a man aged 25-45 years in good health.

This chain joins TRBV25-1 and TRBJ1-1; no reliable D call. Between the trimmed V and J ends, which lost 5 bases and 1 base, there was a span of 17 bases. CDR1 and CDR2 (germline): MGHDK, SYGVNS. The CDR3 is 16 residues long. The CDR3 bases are TGTGCCAGCAGTTCTATCGAAAGAGGGCGGAACACTGAAGCTTTCTTT. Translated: CASSSIERGRNTEAFF. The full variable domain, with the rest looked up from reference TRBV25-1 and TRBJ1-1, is EADIYQTPRYLVIGTGKKITLECSQTMGHDKMYWYQQDPGMELHLIHYSYGVNSTEKGDLSSESTVSRIRTEHFPLTLESARPSHTSQYLCASSSIERGRNTEAFFGQGTRLTVV.

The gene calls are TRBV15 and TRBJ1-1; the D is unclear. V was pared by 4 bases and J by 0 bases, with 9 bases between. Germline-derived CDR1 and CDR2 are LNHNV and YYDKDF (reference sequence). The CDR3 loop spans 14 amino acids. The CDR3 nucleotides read TGTGCCACCAGCAAAGTAACAGTGAACACTGAAGCTTTCTTT. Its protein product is CATSKVTVNTEAFF.

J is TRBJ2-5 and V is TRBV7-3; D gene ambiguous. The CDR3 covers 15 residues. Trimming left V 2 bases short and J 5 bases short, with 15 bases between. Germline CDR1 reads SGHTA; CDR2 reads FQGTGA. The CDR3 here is CASSLGSGLLETQYF. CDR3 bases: TGTGCCAGCAGCTTAGGGTCCGGTTTGTTGGAGACCCAGTACTTC.

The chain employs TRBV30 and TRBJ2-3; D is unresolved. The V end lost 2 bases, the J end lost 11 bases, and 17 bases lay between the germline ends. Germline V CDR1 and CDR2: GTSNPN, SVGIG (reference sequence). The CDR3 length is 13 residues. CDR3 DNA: TGTGCCTGGAGTCCGGGTCCCGGATATCAGCAGTATTTT. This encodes CAWSPGPGYQQYF.

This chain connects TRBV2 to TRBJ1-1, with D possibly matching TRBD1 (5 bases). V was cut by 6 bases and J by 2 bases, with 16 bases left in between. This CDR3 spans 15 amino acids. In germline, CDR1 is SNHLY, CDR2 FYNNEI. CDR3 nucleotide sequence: TGTGCCAGCAGATCGAGGAGGGGCGCAAACACTGAAGCTTTCTTT. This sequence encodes CASRSRRGANTEAFF.

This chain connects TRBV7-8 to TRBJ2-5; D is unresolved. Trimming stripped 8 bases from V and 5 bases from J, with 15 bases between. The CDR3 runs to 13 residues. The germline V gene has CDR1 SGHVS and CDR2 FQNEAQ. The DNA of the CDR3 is TGTGCCAGCTCCCCCGGCCCCTCGGAGACCCAGTACTTC. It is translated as CASSPGPSETQYF.

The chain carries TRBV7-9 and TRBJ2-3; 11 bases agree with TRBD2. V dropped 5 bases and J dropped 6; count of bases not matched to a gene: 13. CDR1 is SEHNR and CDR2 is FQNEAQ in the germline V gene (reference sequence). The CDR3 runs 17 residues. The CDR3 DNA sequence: TGTGCCAGCAGCCAGCCTCTAGCGGGAGGTCTGAGGGATACGCAGTATTTT. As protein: CASSQPLAGGLRDTQYF.

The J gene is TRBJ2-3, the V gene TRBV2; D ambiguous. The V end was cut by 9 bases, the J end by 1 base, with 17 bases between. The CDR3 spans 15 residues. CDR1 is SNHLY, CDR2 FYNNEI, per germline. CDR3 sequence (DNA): TGTGCCAGTGGAAGTCCGGCGAGCGGCACAGATACGCAGTATTTT. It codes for CASGSPASGTDTQYF.

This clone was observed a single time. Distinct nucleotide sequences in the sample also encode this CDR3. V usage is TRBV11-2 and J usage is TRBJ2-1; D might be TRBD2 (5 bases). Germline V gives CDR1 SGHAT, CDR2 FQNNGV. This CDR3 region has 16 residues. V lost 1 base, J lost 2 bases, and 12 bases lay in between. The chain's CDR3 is CASSLGPGLAYNEQFF. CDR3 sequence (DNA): TGTGCCAGCAGCTTAGGTCCCGGACTCGCCTACAATGAGCAGTTCTTC.

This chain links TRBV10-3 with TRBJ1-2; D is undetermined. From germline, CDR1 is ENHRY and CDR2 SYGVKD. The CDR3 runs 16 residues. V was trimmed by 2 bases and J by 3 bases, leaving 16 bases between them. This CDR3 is CAISEILFSDDYGYTF. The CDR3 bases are TGTGCCATCAGTGAGATACTCTTCTCTGATGACTATGGCTACACCTTC.